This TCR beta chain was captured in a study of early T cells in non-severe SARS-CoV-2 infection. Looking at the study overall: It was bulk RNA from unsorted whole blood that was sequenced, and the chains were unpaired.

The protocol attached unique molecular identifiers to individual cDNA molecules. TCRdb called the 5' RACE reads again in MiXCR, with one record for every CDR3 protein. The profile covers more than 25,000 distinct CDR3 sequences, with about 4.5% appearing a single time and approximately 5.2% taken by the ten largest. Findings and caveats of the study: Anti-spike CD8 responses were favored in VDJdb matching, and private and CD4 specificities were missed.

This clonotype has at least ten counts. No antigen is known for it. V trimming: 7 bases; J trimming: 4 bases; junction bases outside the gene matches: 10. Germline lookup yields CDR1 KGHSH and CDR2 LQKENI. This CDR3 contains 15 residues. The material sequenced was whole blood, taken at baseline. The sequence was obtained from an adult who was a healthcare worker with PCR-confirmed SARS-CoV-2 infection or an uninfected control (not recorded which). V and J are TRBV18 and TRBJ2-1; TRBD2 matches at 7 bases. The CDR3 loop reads CASCLPGLTYNEQFF. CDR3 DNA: TGTGCCAGCTGCTTACCGGGACTAACTTACAATGAGCAGTTCTTC.